This record looks at one TCR beta chain sequence and its context. The entry originates in a study of blood T cell repertoires in COVID-19. Turning to the study itself: Spain, Italy and the United States supplied samples that represented acute and convalescent COVID-19. The analysed material was cDNA or gDNA that came from T cells, B-cell-depleted T cells, or PBMCs.

The CDR3 runs to 17 residues. The V gene's germline CDR1 is SGHAT and CDR2 FQNNGV. V was pared by 0 bases and J by 4 bases, with 10 bases of the junction left unmatched. Original processing notes: Estimation of nucleated cell counts was performed using reference gene primer amplification. Sequencing was performed with immunoSEQ multiplex PCR; in TCRdb, only in-frame clones are kept and a portion is missing. D and trimming come from the DNA, and the V and J calls and clone size come from that table. Of fewer than 85,000 clones listed, around nine tenths were seen once; the top ten hold 8.5%. The J gene is TRBJ2-7, the V gene TRBV11-2, with TRBD1 identical over 9 bases. The TCR was taken from a human donor in a cohort sampled during active COVID-19. The sample consisted of peripheral blood. CDR3 in DNA: TGTGCCAGCAGCTTAGATAAAAGTGGGACAGGGAAATACGAGCAGTACTTC. Amino acids: CASSLDKSGTGKYEQYF.